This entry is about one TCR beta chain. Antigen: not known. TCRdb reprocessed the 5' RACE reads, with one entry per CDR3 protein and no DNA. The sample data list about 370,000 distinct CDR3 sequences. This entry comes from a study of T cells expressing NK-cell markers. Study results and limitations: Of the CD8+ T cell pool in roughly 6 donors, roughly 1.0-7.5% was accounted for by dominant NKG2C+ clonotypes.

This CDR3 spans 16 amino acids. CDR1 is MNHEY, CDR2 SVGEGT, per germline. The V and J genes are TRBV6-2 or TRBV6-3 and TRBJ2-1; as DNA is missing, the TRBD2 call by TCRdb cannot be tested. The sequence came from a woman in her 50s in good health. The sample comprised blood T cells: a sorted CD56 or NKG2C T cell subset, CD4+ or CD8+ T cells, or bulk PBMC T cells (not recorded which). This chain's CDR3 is CASSYTGTIRYNEQFF.